The clone carrying this T cell receptor beta chain was observed once. What it binds is not known. This sample was included in a study of cytomegalovirus exposure and HLA in healthy donors. General study points: With DRB1 most and HLA-C fewest, TCR association rates differed between HLA loci in a later analysis.

It was with 60 Vbeta and 13 Jbeta primers that the PCR ran. Clones were sequenced by immunoSEQ multiplex PCR, and TCRdb holds only the in-frame ones, with some missing. Of some 200,000 clones listed, 75% to 90% are singletons. In nominal health when sampled, donors likely had unrecorded immune exposures nonetheless. The V end was cut by 3 bases, the J end by 3 bases, with 11 bases between. CDR3 length: 15 residues. Germline values: CDR1 MDHEN, CDR2 SYDVKM. The source material was PBMCs. V and J are TRBV28 and TRBJ1-4, with a tentative D call TRBD1 (6 bases). The TCR comes from a man aged 40-50 years in good health and CMV-seropositive. The CDR3 nucleotides read TGTGCCAGCAGTTTCAGGGGTTCAGCTAATGAAAAACTGTTTTTT. This encodes CASSFRGSANEKLFF.